The rows below give T cell receptor beta chains drawn from one sample of a study of cytomegalovirus exposure and HLA in healthy donors. Profiling relied on immunoSEQ multiplex PCR, and the TCRdb table lists in-frame clones only, not all of them. Of about 130,000 clones listed, about 96% are singletons. Sequencing input: PBMCs. The receptors stem from a man aged 18 to 30 in good health and CMV-seronegative. Each CDR3 is given with its conserved first and last residue. The order of the fields is J gene, V gene, D gene, clone size, CDR3 protein. D genes are given only for firm matches. Not every row has a clone size; where given, it reads once, few, many or a size class.

j_call: TRBJ2-7; v_call: TRBV19; d_call: .; clone_size: .; cdr3_aa: CASSISHLSSYEQYF
j_call: TRBJ2-5; v_call: TRBV6-5; d_call: .; clone_size: .; cdr3_aa: CASSKRETQYF
j_call: TRBJ1-3; v_call: TRBV4-1; d_call: .; clone_size: .; cdr3_aa: CASSQDRAGDTIYF
j_call: TRBJ2-1; v_call: TRBV7-9; d_call: TRBD2; clone_size: .; cdr3_aa: CASSPLGAGVKNEQFF
j_call: TRBJ2-7; v_call: TRBV19; d_call: TRBD1; clone_size: .; cdr3_aa: CASRPTGGRYEQYF
j_call: TRBJ2-7; v_call: TRBV7-9; d_call: TRBD2; clone_size: .; cdr3_aa: CASSLGTSGRVDREQYF
j_call: TRBJ2-2; v_call: TRBV5-4; d_call: .; clone_size: .; cdr3_aa: CASSLASGELFF
j_call: TRBJ2-1; v_call: TRBV14; d_call: .; clone_size: once; cdr3_aa: CASSLVIHNEQFF
j_call: TRBJ1-3; v_call: TRBV7-8; d_call: .; clone_size: .; cdr3_aa: CASRRGTAENTIYF
j_call: TRBJ2-6; v_call: TRBV28; d_call: .; clone_size: .; cdr3_aa: CASSLLRAGLSGANVLTF
j_call: TRBJ2-1; v_call: TRBV9; d_call: .; clone_size: .; cdr3_aa: CASSARGVAGVNEQFF
j_call: TRBJ2-1; v_call: TRBV18; d_call: TRBD1; clone_size: .; cdr3_aa: CASSPPGTAYNEQFF
j_call: TRBJ2-7; v_call: TRBV23-1; d_call: .; clone_size: .; cdr3_aa: CASSEIATGLSYEQYF
j_call: TRBJ1-1; v_call: TRBV7-9; d_call: .; clone_size: .; cdr3_aa: CASSSKSTGNTEAFF
j_call: TRBJ1-5; v_call: TRBV19; d_call: .; clone_size: few; cdr3_aa: CASSIGRQSNQPQHF
j_call: TRBJ2-2; v_call: TRBV27; d_call: TRBD2; clone_size: .; cdr3_aa: CASSLASGSNTGELFF
j_call: TRBJ2-3; v_call: TRBV28; d_call: TRBD2; clone_size: .; cdr3_aa: CASSTLSGRGTDTQYF
j_call: TRBJ1-4; v_call: TRBV11-3; d_call: TRBD1; clone_size: .; cdr3_aa: CASSSSGQGNEKLFF
j_call: TRBJ2-6; v_call: TRBV5-5; d_call: .; clone_size: .; cdr3_aa: CASSSARVSSGANVLTF
j_call: TRBJ2-1; v_call: TRBV28; d_call: TRBD1; clone_size: .; cdr3_aa: CASSLRRQGKYNEQFF
j_call: TRBJ2-6; v_call: TRBV5-1; d_call: TRBD1; clone_size: .; cdr3_aa: CASSPTPTGAAGANVLTF
j_call: TRBJ2-7; v_call: TRBV15; d_call: TRBD2; clone_size: once; cdr3_aa: CATSRVGGEYEQYF
j_call: TRBJ2-7; v_call: TRBV4-1; d_call: TRBD2; clone_size: few; cdr3_aa: CASSQPGLTSGRAGSDEQYF
j_call: TRBJ2-1; v_call: TRBV27; d_call: TRBD1; clone_size: .; cdr3_aa: CASSLSGRGTEQFF
j_call: TRBJ2-7; v_call: TRBV4-1; d_call: TRBD2; clone_size: .; cdr3_aa: CASSPTLLAGAYEQYF
j_call: TRBJ2-3; v_call: TRBV27; d_call: TRBD2; clone_size: .; cdr3_aa: CASSSPGSGRTDTQYF
j_call: TRBJ2-1; v_call: TRBV7-2; d_call: TRBD2; clone_size: .; cdr3_aa: CASSLALAGSNEQFF
j_call: TRBJ1-1; v_call: TRBV6-5; d_call: TRBD1; clone_size: .; cdr3_aa: CASSSGTGLNTEAFF
j_call: TRBJ1-2; v_call: TRBV27; d_call: .; clone_size: .; cdr3_aa: CASSLRGDYGYTF
j_call: TRBJ1-4; v_call: TRBV5-8; d_call: TRBD1; clone_size: .; cdr3_aa: CASSSGGGSEKLFF
j_call: TRBJ1-2; v_call: TRBV5-1; d_call: .; clone_size: .; cdr3_aa: CASSVDSYGYTF
j_call: TRBJ2-7; v_call: TRBV9; d_call: TRBD1; clone_size: .; cdr3_aa: CASSPGGSYEQYF
j_call: TRBJ1-3; v_call: TRBV21-1; d_call: .; clone_size: .; cdr3_aa: CASSKGRRQPPSGNTIYF
j_call: TRBJ2-7; v_call: TRBV7-2; d_call: .; clone_size: .; cdr3_aa: CASSLGPSGDGSYEQYF
j_call: TRBJ2-3; v_call: TRBV5-1; d_call: TRBD2; clone_size: .; cdr3_aa: CASISGSGGTDTQYF
j_call: TRBJ2-7; v_call: TRBV7-2; d_call: .; clone_size: .; cdr3_aa: CASSPPDYSYEQYF
j_call: TRBJ2-7; v_call: TRBV4-1; d_call: TRBD2; clone_size: .; cdr3_aa: CASSLPGVAGGREQYF
j_call: TRBJ1-2; v_call: TRBV7-2; d_call: .; clone_size: .; cdr3_aa: CASSREPEEYGYTF
j_call: TRBJ2-1; v_call: TRBV5-1; d_call: TRBD2; clone_size: .; cdr3_aa: CASSLRASGGNEQFF